A single sample gave rise to the 2 T cell receptor beta chains below, sequenced in a study of vaccination and CD4 T cells after COVID-19. Their antigen targets remain unknown. Oncomine TCR Beta short-read sequencing was applied to DNA from cultured CD4+ T cells. TCRdb processed the PCR reads anew with MiXCR; each CDR3 protein has one entry. The sample records about 16,000 distinct CDR3 sequences, roughly 52% being singletons. Treatment: roughly 10-day PBMC culture with coronavirus spike peptide pools or control peptides (ViraFEST assay). The sequencing here drew on CD4+ T cells from blood, cultured in vitro, taken before SARS-CoV-2 vaccination. These receptor sequences come from a human donor who had recovered from COVID-19.

The chain employs TRBV9 and TRBJ2-3; D gene uncertain. The CDR3 contains 15 residues. The ends were cut back, 0 bases at V and 0 bases at J, with 8 bases in the middle. Germline values: CDR1 SGDLS, CDR2 YYNGEE. CDR3 DNA sequence: TGTGCCAGCAGCGTAGGCCCGACTAGCACAGATACGCAGTATTTT. Translation gives CASSVGPTSTDTQYF.

This clonotype was recorded a few times. The chain couples TRBV19 to TRBJ1-3; tentatively, D is TRBD1 (5 bases). V lost 7 bases, J lost 3 bases, and 16 bases lay in between. From germline, CDR1 is LNHDA and CDR2 SQIVND (reference sequence). The CDR3 runs 15 residues. In DNA, the CDR3 is TGTGCCAGTATACCGATAACAGGCAATGGAAACACCATATATTTT. Its translation is CASIPITGNGNTIYF.